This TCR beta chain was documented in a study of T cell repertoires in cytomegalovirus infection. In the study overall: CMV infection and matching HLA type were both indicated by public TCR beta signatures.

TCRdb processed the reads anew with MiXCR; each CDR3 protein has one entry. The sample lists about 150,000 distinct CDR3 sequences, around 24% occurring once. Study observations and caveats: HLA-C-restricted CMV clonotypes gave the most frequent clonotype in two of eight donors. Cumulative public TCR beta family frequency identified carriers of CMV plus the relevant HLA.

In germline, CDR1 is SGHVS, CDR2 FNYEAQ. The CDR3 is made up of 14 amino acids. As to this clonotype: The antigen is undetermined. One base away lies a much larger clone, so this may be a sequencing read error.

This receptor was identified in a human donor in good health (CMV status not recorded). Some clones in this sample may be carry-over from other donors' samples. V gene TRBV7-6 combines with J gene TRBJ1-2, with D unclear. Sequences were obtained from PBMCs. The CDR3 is CASSKDPGDGGCTF. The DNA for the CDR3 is TGTGCCAGCAGCAAAGACCCCGGAGATGGAGGCTGCACCTTC. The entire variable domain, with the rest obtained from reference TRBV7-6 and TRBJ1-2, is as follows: GAGVSQSPRYKVTKRGQDVALRCDPISGHVSLYWYRQALGQGPEFLTYFNYEAQQDKSGLPNDRFSAERPEGSISTLTIQRTEQRDSAMYRCASSKDPGDGGCTFGSGTRLTVV.